This T cell receptor beta chain was observed in a study of T-cell memory formation after mild COVID-19. Study-level results: Clones that shrank (day 15 to 85) were balanced CD4/CD8, whereas later expanders leaned CD4+.

TCRdb itself ran the 5' RACE reads through MiXCR, one entry per CDR3 protein. The table records 55,000 to 70,000 distinct CDR3 sequences, around a quarter of them present only once. The ends were cut back, 4 bases at V and 10 bases at J, with 14 bases in the middle. The CDR3 loop spans 12 amino acids. In germline, CDR1 is DFQATT, CDR2 SNEGSKA (reference sequence). On this clonotype: Its specificity is not known.

The clonotype was recovered from a man aged 18 to 35 who had mild COVID-19 (a few samples of this study predate the infection). Cell type and time point are not known. The chain is built from TRBV20-1 and TRBJ2-1; D might be TRBD1 (5 bases). The sequenced material came from PBMCs or a T cell subset sorted from them (not recorded which). CDR3 region: CSATSRVTEQFF. The DNA for the CDR3 is TGCAGTGCTACCTCCAGGGTTACGGAGCAGTTCTTC.